These T cell receptor beta chains were read from a single sample in a study of vaccination and CD4 T cells after COVID-19. Via MiXCR, TCRdb re-called the PCR reads, giving one row per CDR3 protein. The data show under 30,000 distinct CDR3 sequences, with approximately 48% seen just once and 5.8% held by the top ten. The source material was CD4+ T cells from blood, sampled about 7 months after SARS-CoV-2 vaccination. All receptors come from a human donor who had recovered from COVID-19. The CDR3 runs from the conserved cysteine through the conserved F or W. D genes are given only for firm matches. Only some rows state a clone size, as once, few, many or a class for expanded clones.

D gene	V gene	J gene	clone size	CDR3 protein	CDR3 DNA
-	TRBV7-9	TRBJ2-5	-	CASSSTLTETQYF	TGTGCCAGCAGCTCCACCCTCACAGAGACCCAGTACTTC
-	TRBV7-2	TRBJ2-7	few	CASSGPYEQYF	TGTGCCAGCAGCGGCCCCTACGAGCAGTACTTC
-	TRBV18	TRBJ2-7	-	CASSRDQQGYEQYF	TGTGCCAGCTCACGCGACCAACAGGGCTACGAGCAGTACTTC
-	TRBV30	TRBJ1-5	-	CAWSRQTNQPQHF	TGTGCCTGGAGTCGGCAGACAAATCAGCCCCAGCATTTT
TRBD2	TRBV6-2/TRBV6-3	TRBJ2-4	-	CASSSLAGPRGFQYF	TGTGCCAGCAGTAGTCTAGCGGGCCCCCGTGGGTTTCAGTACTTC
TRBD1	TRBV2	TRBJ1-1	-	CASRGTGAPEAFF	TGTGCCAGCAGGGGGACAGGGGCCCCTGAAGCTTTCTTT
-	TRBV27	TRBJ1-1	few	CASSLGNNAEAFF	TGTGCCAGCAGTCTCGGTAATAACGCTGAAGCTTTCTTT
TRBD1	TRBV27	TRBJ1-2	-	CASSLSPDRGYTF	TGTGCCAGCAGTTTATCGCCGGACAGGGGCTACACCTTC
-	TRBV7-2	TRBJ2-5	-	CASSRWGGSGGTQYF	TGTGCCAGCAGCCGTTGGGGGGGATCAGGGGGGACCCAGTACTTC
-	TRBV7-8	TRBJ2-1	few	CASYPGLDYNEQFF	TGTGCCAGCTACCCGGGACTGGACTACAATGAGCAGTTCTTC
TRBD1	TRBV20-1	TRBJ1-1	-	CSAREGGAITEAFF	TGCAGTGCTAGAGAAGGGGGCGCTATCACTGAAGCTTTCTTT
-	TRBV28	TRBJ1-2	-	CASSLRQPGGNGYTF	TGTGCCAGCAGTTTACGGCAGCCCGGCGGGAATGGCTACACCTTC
-	TRBV7-2	TRBJ2-1	-	CASRPGRTGSNEQFF	TGTGCCAGCAGACCCGGGAGGACAGGCAGCAATGAGCAGTTCTTC
TRBD2	TRBV5-8	TRBJ2-2	-	CASSSGGTSRTGELFF	TGTGCCAGCAGCTCCGGGGGGACTAGTCGCACCGGGGAGCTGTTTTTT
-	TRBV7-9	TRBJ1-6	-	CASSLGGTPLHF	TGTGCCAGCAGCTTAGGTGGTACACCCCTCCACTTT
TRBD1	TRBV24-1	TRBJ2-5	-	CATSDTRTGQETQYF	TGTGCCACCAGTGATACGAGGACAGGGCAAGAGACCCAGTACTTC
TRBD2	TRBV20-1	TRBJ2-5	few	CSAGTSGRGGQETQYF	TGCAGTGCCGGGACTAGCGGGAGGGGTGGGCAAGAGACCCAGTACTTC
TRBD1	TRBV6-1	TRBJ1-2	few	CASRKTGAPSGYTF	TGTGCCAGCAGAAAGACAGGGGCCCCCTCCGGCTACACCTTC
TRBD2	TRBV6-1	TRBJ2-3	-	CASSEILAGGGTDTQYF	TGTGCCAGCAGTGAGATTCTAGCGGGAGGGGGCACAGATACGCAGTATTTT
-	TRBV6-1	TRBJ1-3	-	CASKVQGPGNTIYF	TGTGCCAGCAAAGTACAGGGCCCTGGAAACACCATATATTTT
TRBD2	TRBV19	TRBJ2-7	-	CASTRTSGTYEQYF	TGTGCCAGTACCAGGACTAGCGGGACCTACGAGCAGTACTTC
TRBD1	TRBV14	TRBJ2-7	few	CASSRTGGSYEQYF	TGTGCCAGCAGCCGGACAGGGGGCTCCTACGAGCAGTACTTC
-	TRBV5-4	TRBJ2-6	once	CASSFDMSGANVLTF	TGTGCCAGCAGCTTCGACATGTCTGGGGCCAACGTCCTGACTTTC
TRBD1	TRBV19	TRBJ1-1	-	CASSIVAGGGTEAFF	TGTGCCAGTAGTATAGTCGCAGGGGGCGGCACTGAAGCTTTCTTT
TRBD2	TRBV20-1	TRBJ2-7	-	CSAPRHLAGGPGVYEQYF	TGCAGTGCTCCCCGCCACTTAGCGGGAGGGCCGGGGGTCTACGAGCAGTACTTC
-	TRBV27	TRBJ1-2	-	CASSSSQVYGYTF	TGTGCCAGCAGTTCTTCACAGGTCTATGGCTACACCTTC
-	TRBV28	TRBJ1-1	few	CASSFGVLMNTEAFF	TGTGCCAGCAGTTTTGGGGTACTCATGAACACTGAAGCTTTCTTT
TRBD2	TRBV20-1	TRBJ2-5	few	CSARDPSGTETQYF	TGCAGTGCTAGAGATCCCAGCGGGACTGAGACCCAGTACTTC
-	TRBV6-1	TRBJ1-2	few	CASSEFAARAAYGYTF	TGTGCCAGCAGTGAGTTCGCCGCCCGGGCCGCCTATGGCTACACCTTC
-	TRBV19	TRBJ1-6	-	CASSAGLRGSPLHF	TGTGCCAGTAGTGCGGGACTCCGGGGTTCACCCCTCCACTTT
TRBD1	TRBV4-3	TRBJ1-4	once	CASSQDRTGGEKLFF	TGCGCCAGCAGCCAAGACCGGACAGGGGGCGAAAAACTGTTTTTT
TRBD2	TRBV6-5	TRBJ2-7	few	CASSYMGLAGVQYF	TGTGCCAGCAGTTACATGGGACTAGCGGGAGTACAGTACTTC
-	TRBV11-2	TRBJ2-5	-	CASSLDLQETQYF	TGTGCCAGCAGCTTAGATCTTCAGGAGACCCAGTACTTC
TRBD2	TRBV27	TRBJ2-3	few	CASSISGGRDTQYF	TGTGCCAGCAGTATCAGCGGGGGGCGAGATACGCAGTATTTT
-	TRBV6-2/TRBV6-3	TRBJ1-2	-	CASSYSARDGGLNAGYTF	TGTGCCAGCAGTTACTCGGCCCGGGACGGCGGCCTGAATGCTGGCTACACCTTC
-	TRBV20-1	TRBJ1-2	-	CSAPASNYGYTF	TGCAGTGCCCCTGCCTCTAACTATGGCTACACCTTC
-	TRBV6-2/TRBV6-3	TRBJ2-3	-	CASSYDADTQYF	TGTGCCAGCAGTTATGACGCAGATACGCAGTATTTT
-	TRBV9	TRBJ2-3	-	CASSVELGDTQYF	TGTGCCAGCAGCGTAGAATTGGGAGATACGCAGTATTTT
TRBD2	TRBV4-1	TRBJ2-5	-	CASSRSLAGVGETQYF	TGCGCCAGCAGCCGCTCACTAGCGGGAGTGGGGGAGACCCAGTACTTC
TRBD1	TRBV18	TRBJ2-7	-	CASSPDRGVYEQYF	TGTGCCAGCTCACCGGACAGGGGGGTCTACGAGCAGTACTTC
-	TRBV20-1	TRBJ2-7	-	CSARRPFLGLIYEQYF	TGCAGTGCTAGACGACCTTTTCTAGGACTGATCTACGAGCAGTACTTC
-	TRBV4-3	TRBJ1-2	few	CASSQDRTSTLYGYTF	TGCGCCAGCAGCCAAGATCGAACTTCCACCCTCTATGGCTACACCTTC
TRBD1	TRBV7-6	TRBJ2-7	few	CASSFGQGLSYEQYF	TGTGCCAGCAGCTTCGGACAGGGCCTCAGCTACGAGCAGTACTTC
-	TRBV6-4	TRBJ2-3	-	CASSDGGSTDTQYF	TGTGCCAGCAGTGACGGCGGCAGCACAGATACGCAGTATTTT
TRBD1	TRBV28	TRBJ2-3	-	CASSPRLSGTGADTQYF	TGTGCCAGCAGTCCGAGGCTATCCGGGACAGGAGCAGATACGCAGTATTTT
TRBD2	TRBV6-5	TRBJ2-5	-	CASSYTGGGKETQYF	TGTGCCAGCAGTTACACGGGGGGGGGTAAGGAGACCCAGTACTTC
-	TRBV7-8	TRBJ1-1	-	CASSPRGGFGTEAFF	TGTGCCAGCAGCCCGAGGGGGGGATTCGGCACTGAAGCTTTCTTT
-	TRBV6-5	TRBJ1-1	-	CASSWMPDTEAFF	TGTGCCAGCAGTTGGATGCCGGACACTGAAGCTTTCTTT
-	TRBV6-1	TRBJ1-5	-	CASRPGTEYFSNQPQHF	TGTGCCAGCAGACCCGGGACCGAGTACTTTAGCAATCAGCCCCAGCATTTT
TRBD1	TRBV19	TRBJ1-5	-	CASSPHRGNQPQHF	TGTGCCAGTAGTCCACACAGGGGAAATCAGCCCCAGCATTTT
-	TRBV10-3	TRBJ2-7	-	CAIRASYEQYF	TGTGCCATCAGGGCGTCCTACGAGCAGTACTTC
-	TRBV12-3/TRBV12-4	TRBJ2-5	-	CASSLEETQYF	TGTGCCAGCAGTTTAGAGGAGACCCAGTACTTC
TRBD1	TRBV7-3	TRBJ1-3	few	CASSPTGAGNTIYF	TGTGCCAGCAGCCCGACAGGGGCTGGAAACACCATATATTTT